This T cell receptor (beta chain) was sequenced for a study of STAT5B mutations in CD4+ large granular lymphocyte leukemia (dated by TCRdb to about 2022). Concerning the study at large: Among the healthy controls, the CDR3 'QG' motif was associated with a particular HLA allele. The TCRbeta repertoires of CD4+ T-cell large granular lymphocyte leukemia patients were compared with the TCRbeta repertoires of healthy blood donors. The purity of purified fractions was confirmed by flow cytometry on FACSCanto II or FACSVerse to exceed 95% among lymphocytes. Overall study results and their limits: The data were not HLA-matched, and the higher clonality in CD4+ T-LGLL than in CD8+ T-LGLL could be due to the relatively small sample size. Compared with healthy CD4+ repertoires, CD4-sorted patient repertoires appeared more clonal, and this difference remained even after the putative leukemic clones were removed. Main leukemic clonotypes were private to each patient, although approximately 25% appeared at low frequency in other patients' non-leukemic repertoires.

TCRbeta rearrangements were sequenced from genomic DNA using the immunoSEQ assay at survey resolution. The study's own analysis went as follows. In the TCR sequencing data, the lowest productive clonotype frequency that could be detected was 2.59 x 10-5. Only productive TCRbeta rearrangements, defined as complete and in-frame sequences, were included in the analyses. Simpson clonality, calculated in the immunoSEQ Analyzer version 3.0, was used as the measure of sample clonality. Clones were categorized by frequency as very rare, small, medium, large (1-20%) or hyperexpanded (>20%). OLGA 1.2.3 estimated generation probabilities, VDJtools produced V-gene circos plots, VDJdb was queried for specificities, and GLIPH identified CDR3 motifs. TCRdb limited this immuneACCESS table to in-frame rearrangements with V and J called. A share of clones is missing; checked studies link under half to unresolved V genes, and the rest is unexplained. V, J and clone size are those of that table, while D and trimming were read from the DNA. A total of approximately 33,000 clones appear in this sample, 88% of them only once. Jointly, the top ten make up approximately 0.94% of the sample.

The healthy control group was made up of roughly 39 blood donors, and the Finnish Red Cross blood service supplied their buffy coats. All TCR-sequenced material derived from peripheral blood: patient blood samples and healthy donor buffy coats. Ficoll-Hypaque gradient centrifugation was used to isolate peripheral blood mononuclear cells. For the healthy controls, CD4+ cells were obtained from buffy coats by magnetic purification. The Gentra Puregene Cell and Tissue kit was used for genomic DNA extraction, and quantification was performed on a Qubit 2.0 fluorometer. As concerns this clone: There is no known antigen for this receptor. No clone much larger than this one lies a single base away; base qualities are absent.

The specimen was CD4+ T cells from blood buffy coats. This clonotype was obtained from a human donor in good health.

The base sequence is TGTGCCAGCTCACCACCGGCTACGACAAACACCGGGGAGCTGTTTTTT. This codes for CASSPPATTNTGELFF. This chain joins TRBV18 to TRBJ2-2, with no reliable assignment of the D segment. The junction shows trimming of 0 bases on V and 2 bases on J, plus 10 bases between the germline ends. The CDR3 spans 16 residues, from the cysteine through the phenylalanine. The DNA shown is the 48-base CDR3, in frame from base 1. CDR1 and CDR2 were assigned from the germline V gene as KGHSH and LQKENI.